The sequence of this T cell receptor (beta chain) was determined in a study of blood T cell repertoires in COVID-19. In the study overall: Samples taken during acute and convalescent COVID-19 were collected in the United States, Italy and Spain.

The CDR3 is 18 residues long. Germline V gene lookup returns CDR1 SNHLY and CDR2 FYNNEI. J lost 0 bases, V lost 5 bases, and 6 bases had no gene match. The table came from immunoSEQ multiplex PCR; TCRdb's copy has only in-frame clones and leaves some out. The table lists over 200,000 clones, 85% to 90% of them singletons. The chain joins TRBV2 to TRBJ2-3, with TRBD2 identical over 15 bases. The sequenced sample was peripheral blood. The TCR originated in an older woman with acute or convalescent COVID-19. In nucleotides, the CDR3 is TGTGCCAGCAGTTTACCGGGACTAGCGGGGGGAAGCACAGATACGCAGTATTTT. It codes for CASSLPGLAGGSTDTQYF.